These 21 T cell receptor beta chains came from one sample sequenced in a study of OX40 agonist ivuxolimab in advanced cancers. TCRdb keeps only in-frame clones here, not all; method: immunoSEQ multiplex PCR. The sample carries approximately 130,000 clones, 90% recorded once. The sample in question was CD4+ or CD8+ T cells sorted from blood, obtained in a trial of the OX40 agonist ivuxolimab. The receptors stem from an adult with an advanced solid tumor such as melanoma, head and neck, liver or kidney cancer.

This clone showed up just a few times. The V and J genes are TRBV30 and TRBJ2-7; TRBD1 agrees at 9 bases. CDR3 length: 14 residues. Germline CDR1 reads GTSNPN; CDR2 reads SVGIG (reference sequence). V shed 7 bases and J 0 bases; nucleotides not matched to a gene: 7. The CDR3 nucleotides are TGTGCCTTGGGACAGGGTTTTTTCTCCTACGAGCAGTACTTC. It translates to CALGQGFFSYEQYF.

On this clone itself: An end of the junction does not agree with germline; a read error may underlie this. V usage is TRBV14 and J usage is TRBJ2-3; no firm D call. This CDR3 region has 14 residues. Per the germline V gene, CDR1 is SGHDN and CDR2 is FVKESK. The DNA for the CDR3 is TGTGCCAGCAGCCAAAATCCTTCCACAAATACGCAGTATTTT. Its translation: CASSQNPSTNTQYF.

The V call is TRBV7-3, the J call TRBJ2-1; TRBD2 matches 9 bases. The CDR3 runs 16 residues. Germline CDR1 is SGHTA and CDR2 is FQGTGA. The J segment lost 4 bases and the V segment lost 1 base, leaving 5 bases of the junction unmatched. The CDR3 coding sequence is TGTGCCAGCAGCTTAAAGACTAGCGGTTTTTACAATGAGCAGTTCTTC. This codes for CASSLKTSGFYNEQFF.

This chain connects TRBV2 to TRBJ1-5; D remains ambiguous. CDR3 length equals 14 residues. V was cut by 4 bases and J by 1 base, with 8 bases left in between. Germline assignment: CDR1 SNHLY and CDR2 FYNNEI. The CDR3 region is CASSGPTSNQPQHF. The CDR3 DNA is TGTGCCAGCAGTGGACCAACAAGCAATCAGCCCCAGCATTTT. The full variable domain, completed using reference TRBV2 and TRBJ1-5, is EPEVTQTPSHQVTQMGQEVILRCVPISNHLYFYWYRQILGQKVEFLVSFYNNEISEKSEIFDDQFSVERPDGSNFTLKIRSTKLEDSAMYFCASSGPTSNQPQHFGDGTRLSIL.

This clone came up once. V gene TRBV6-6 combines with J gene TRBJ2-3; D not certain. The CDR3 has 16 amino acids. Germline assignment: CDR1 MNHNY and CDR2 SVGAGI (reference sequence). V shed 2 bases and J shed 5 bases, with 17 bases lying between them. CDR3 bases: TGTGCCAGCAGTTACCGACACCAGGTTGGAGAAGATACGCAGTATTTT. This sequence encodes CASSYRHQVGEDTQYF.

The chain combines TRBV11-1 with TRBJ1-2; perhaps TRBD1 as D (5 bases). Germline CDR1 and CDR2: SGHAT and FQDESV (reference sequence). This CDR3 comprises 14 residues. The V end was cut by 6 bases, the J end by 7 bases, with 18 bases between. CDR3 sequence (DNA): TGTGCCAGCAGGTCCGGGGGTTTTCTGCGTGGCTACACCTTC. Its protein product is CASRSGGFLRGYTF.

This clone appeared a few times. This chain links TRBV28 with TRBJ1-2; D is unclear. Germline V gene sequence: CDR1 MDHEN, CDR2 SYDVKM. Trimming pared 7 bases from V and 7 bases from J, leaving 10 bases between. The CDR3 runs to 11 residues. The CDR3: CASNHGGGYTF. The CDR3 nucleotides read TGTGCCAGCAATCATGGCGGTGGCTACACCTTC.

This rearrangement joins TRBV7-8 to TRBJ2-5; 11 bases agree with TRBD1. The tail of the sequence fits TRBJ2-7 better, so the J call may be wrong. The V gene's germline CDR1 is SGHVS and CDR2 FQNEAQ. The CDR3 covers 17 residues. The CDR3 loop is CASSLLGIGTGGYEQYF. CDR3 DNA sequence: TGTGCCAGCAGCCTCCTGGGAATTGGGACAGGGGGCTACGAGCAGTACTTC.

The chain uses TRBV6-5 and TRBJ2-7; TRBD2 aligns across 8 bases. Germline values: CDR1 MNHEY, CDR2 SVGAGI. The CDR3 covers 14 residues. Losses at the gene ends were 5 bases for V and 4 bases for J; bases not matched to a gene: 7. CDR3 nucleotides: TGTGCCAGCAGTCCACTAGCGGCTCTTTACGAGCAGTACTTC. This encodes CASSPLAALYEQYF.

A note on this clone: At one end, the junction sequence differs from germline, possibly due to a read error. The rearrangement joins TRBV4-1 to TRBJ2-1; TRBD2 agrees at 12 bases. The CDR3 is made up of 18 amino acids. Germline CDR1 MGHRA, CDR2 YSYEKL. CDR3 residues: CASSLPRGLAGTGDEQFF. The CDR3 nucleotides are TGCGCCAGTAGCCTCCCAAGAGGACTAGCGGGAACAGGAGATGAGCAGTTCTTC.

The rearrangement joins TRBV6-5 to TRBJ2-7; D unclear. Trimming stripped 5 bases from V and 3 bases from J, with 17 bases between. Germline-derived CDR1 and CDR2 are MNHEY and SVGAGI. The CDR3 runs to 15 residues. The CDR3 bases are TGTGCCAGCAGTCAATTTGCCTACCCCTACTACGAGCAGTACTTC. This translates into CASSQFAYPYYEQYF.

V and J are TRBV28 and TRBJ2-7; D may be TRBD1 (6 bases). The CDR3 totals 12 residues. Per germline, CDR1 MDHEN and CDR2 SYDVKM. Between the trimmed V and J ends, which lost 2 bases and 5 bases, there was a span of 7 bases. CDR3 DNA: TGTGCCAGCAGTTTAGCAGGGGACGAGCAGTACTTC. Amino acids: CASSLAGDEQYF.

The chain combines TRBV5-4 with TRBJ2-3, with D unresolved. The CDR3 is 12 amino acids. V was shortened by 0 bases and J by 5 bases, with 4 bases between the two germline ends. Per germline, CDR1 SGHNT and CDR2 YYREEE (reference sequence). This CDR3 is CASSLAIDTQYF. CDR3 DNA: TGTGCCAGCAGCTTGGCCATAGATACGCAGTATTTT. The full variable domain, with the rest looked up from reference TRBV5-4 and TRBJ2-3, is ETGVTQSPTHLIKTRGQQVTLRCSSQSGHNTVSWYQQALGQGPQFIFQYYREEENGRGNFPPRFSGLQFPNYSSELNVNALELDDSALYLCASSLAIDTQYFGPGTRLTVL.

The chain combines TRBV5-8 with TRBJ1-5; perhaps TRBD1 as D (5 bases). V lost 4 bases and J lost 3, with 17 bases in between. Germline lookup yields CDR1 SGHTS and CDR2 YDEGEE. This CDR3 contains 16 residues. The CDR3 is CASSPPGRGTNQPQHF. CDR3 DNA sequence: TGTGCCAGCAGCCCCCCCGGGCGGGGGACCAATCAGCCCCAGCATTTT.

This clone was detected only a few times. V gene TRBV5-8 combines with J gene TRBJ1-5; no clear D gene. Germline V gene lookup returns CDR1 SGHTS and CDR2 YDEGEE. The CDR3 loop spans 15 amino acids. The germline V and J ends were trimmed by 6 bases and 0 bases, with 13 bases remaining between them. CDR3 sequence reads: CASNSGQISNQPQHF. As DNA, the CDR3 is TGTGCCAGCAACTCCGGGCAGATTAGCAATCAGCCCCAGCATTTT.

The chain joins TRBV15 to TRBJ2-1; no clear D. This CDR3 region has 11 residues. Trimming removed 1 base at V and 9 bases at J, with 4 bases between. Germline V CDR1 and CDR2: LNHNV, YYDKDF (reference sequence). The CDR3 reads CATSRGGEQFF. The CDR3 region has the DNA TGTGCCACCAGCAGAGGGGGTGAGCAGTTCTTC.

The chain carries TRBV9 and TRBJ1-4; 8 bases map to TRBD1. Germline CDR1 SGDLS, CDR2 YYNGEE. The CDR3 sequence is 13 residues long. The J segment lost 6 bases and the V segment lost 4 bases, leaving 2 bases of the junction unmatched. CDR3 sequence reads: CASSPGQDEKLFF. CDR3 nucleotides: TGTGCCAGCAGCCCGGGACAGGATGAAAAACTGTTTTTT.

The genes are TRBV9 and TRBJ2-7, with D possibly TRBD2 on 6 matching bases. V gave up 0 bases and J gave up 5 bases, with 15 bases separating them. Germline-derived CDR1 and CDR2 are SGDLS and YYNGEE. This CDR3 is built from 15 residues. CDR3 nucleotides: TGTGCCAGCAGCGTAGACACTAGCATCCCGAACGAGCAGTACTTC. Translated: CASSVDTSIPNEQYF.

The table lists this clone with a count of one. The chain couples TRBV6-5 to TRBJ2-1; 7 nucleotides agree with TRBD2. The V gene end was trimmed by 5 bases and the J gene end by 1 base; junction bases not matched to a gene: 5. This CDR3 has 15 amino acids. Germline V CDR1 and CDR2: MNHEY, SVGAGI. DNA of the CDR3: TGTGCCAGCAGTCCGCTAGCGGTTTCCTACAATGAGCAGTTCTTC. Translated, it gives CASSPLAVSYNEQFF.

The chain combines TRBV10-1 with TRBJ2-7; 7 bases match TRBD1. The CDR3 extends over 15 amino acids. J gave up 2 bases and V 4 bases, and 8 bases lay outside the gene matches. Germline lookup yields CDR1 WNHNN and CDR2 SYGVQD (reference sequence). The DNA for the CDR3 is TGCGCCAGCAGTGCTTCGGCAGGGGGAACCTACGAGCAGTACTTC. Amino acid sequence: CASSASAGGTYEQYF.

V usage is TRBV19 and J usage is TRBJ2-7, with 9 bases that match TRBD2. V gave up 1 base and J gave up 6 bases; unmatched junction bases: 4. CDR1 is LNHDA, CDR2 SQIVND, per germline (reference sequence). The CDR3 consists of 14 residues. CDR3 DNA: TGTGCCAGTAGTATAGGAGCGGGAGGAGGCGAGCAGTACTTC. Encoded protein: CASSIGAGGGEQYF.